The 30 T cell receptor beta chains below all came from one sample that was sequenced in a study of T cells after yellow fever vaccination. TCRdb independently ran MiXCR on the 5' RACE reads; one entry per CDR3 protein. The sample shows 200,000 to 300,000 distinct CDR3 sequences, about 7% of them seen only once. Material: CD4+ T cells sorted from PBMCs, obtained on the day of the yellow fever booster vaccination. These receptors were collected from a man aged 25-45 years who received the YFV17D yellow fever vaccine.

This clonotype was seen repeatedly, ten times or more. This chain connects TRBV5-5 to TRBJ2-3; 10 bases line up with TRBD2. The CDR3 is made up of 14 amino acids. In germline, CDR1 is SGHKS, CDR2 YYEKEE (reference sequence). V was pared by 0 bases and J by 10 bases, with 5 bases of the junction left unmatched. The CDR3 sequence is CASSLVLAGAAQYF. The CDR3 DNA reads TGTGCCAGCAGCTTGGTCCTAGCGGGAGCGGCGCAGTATTTT.

In this sample, this clonotype turned up a few times. The chain carries TRBV7-2 and TRBJ2-5; 7 bases map to TRBD1. Trimming took 3 bases from V and 3 from J; bases not matched to a gene: 4. The CDR3 is 14 residues long. The V gene's germline CDR1 is SGHTA and CDR2 FQGNSA. CDR3 amino acids: CASSLTGMEETQYF. The CDR3 DNA sequence: TGTGCCAGCAGCTTGACAGGGATGGAAGAGACCCAGTACTTC.

Points on this clonotype: This may come from a read error, since a much larger clone is one base off. The chain carries TRBV12-3 or TRBV12-4 and TRBJ2-7; TRBD1 aligns across 11 bases. V dropped 6 bases and J dropped 2; count of bases not matched to a gene: 3. The CDR3 has 14 amino acids. The CDR3 nucleotides read TGTGCCAGCAGCCAGGGACAGGGGGCCTACGAGCAGTACTTC. It codes for CASSQGQGAYEQYF.

CDR3 in amino acids: CSARVAGGSYEQYF. The DNA for the CDR3 is TGCAGTGCTAGAGTAGCGGGAGGCTCCTACGAGCAGTACTTC. The V gene is TRBV20-1, the J gene TRBJ2-7; 10 nucleotides line up with TRBD2. This CDR3 has 14 amino acids. After removal of 1 base from V and 0 bases from J, the junction contained 0 bases not matched to a gene. Germline V gives CDR1 DFQATT, CDR2 SNEGSKA (reference sequence).

The chain has TRBV3-1 and TRBJ2-3, with 12 nucleotides matching TRBD2. This CDR3 is 14 amino acids long. The germline gives CDR1 LGHDT, CDR2 YNNKEL (reference sequence). V was pared by 6 bases and J by 5 bases, with 3 bases of the junction left unmatched. The CDR3 region is CASRTSGSRDTQYF. In DNA, the CDR3 is TGTGCCAGCAGGACTAGCGGGAGTCGAGATACGCAGTATTTT.

This clonotype was seen at least ten times. The V call is TRBV4-3, the J call TRBJ2-3; possibly TRBD1 for D (6 bases). The V end was cut by 3 bases, the J end by 2 bases, with 12 bases between. The CDR3 length is 15 residues. Germline lookup yields CDR1 LGHNA and CDR2 YSLEER. The CDR3 coding sequence is TGCGCCAGCAGCCAGGACAGCTGGTCCACAGATACGCAGTATTTT. Its translation is CASSQDSWSTDTQYF.

This clonotype was seen ten or more times. Compared with germline, one end of the junction differs, possibly owing to a read error. Here the CDR3 DNA reads TGTGCTAGCAGCTTCGGGCCTCACTTC. Translating gives CASSFGPHF. The chain uses TRBV7-7 and TRBJ2-7; D gene uncertain. Germline V CDR1 and CDR2: SSHAT, FNYEAQ (reference sequence). The CDR3 extends over 9 amino acids.

This clonotype was seen a few times. The chain uses TRBV7-3 and TRBJ1-5, with 9 bases lining up with TRBD1. V lost 8 bases and J lost 5; bases outside the gene matches: 7. Germline assignment: CDR1 SGHTA and CDR2 FQGTGA. This CDR3 contains 14 residues. In nucleotides, the CDR3 is TGTGCCAGCCAGGACAGGGGACGGTATCAGCCCCAGCATTTT. Amino acid sequence: CASQDRGRYQPQHF.

In this sample, this clonotype turned up a few times. The chain recombines TRBV6-2 or TRBV6-3 with TRBJ2-6, with D unresolved. Per germline, CDR1 MNHEY and CDR2 SVGEGT. V was shortened by 3 bases and J by 4 bases, with 10 bases between the two germline ends. The CDR3 has 15 residues. The CDR3 sequence: CASSYARPGANVLTF. CDR3 DNA sequence: TGTGCCAGCAGTTATGCCCGGCCAGGGGCCAACGTCCTGACTTTC.

This clonotype was observed many times. This sequence joins TRBV7-9 and TRBJ2-2; the D is unclear. The CDR3 loop spans 12 amino acids. The germline V gene has CDR1 SEHNR and CDR2 FQNEAQ (reference sequence). The V gene lost 4 bases and the J gene lost 3 bases, with 3 bases spanning the gap. CDR3 in DNA: TGTGCCAGCAGCTCGGACACCGGGGAGCTGTTTTTT. This translates into CASSSDTGELFF.

The chain has TRBV6-5 and TRBJ1-1; D possibly corresponds to TRBD1 (5 bases). Germline lookup yields CDR1 MNHEY and CDR2 SVGAGI. V lost 7 bases to trimming and J lost 6 bases, with 21 bases between them. CDR3 size: 15 residues. CDR3 residues: CASTPPREVLSEAFF. The CDR3, as DNA: TGTGCCAGCACCCCCCCCAGGGAGGTTTTGTCTGAAGCTTTCTTT.

About this clonotype: This may stem from a read error, because a much larger clone lies one nucleotide away. The genes are TRBV5-1 and TRBJ2-7, with D possibly TRBD2 on 6 matching bases. Germline V gene lookup returns CDR1 SGHRS and CDR2 YFSETQ. The CDR3 consists of 14 residues. This chain's CDR3 is CSSSFGGTLVEQYF. The CDR3 coding sequence is TGCTCCAGCAGCTTCGGGGGAACCCTCGTCGAGCAGTACTTC.

The chain links TRBV6-5 to TRBJ2-7; 7 bases align to TRBD2. The junction had 7 bases not matched to a gene; V was cut back by 0 bases and J by 5 bases. Germline loops: CDR1 MNHEY, CDR2 SVGAGI. This CDR3 is 15 amino acids long. The chain's CDR3 is CASSYSTAGFDEQYF. The CDR3 nucleotides read TGTGCCAGCAGTTACTCAACAGCGGGATTCGACGAGCAGTACTTC.

This clonotype was seen a handful of times. The rearrangement links TRBV20-1 to TRBJ2-7; D is perhaps TRBD1 (5 bases). V dropped 1 base and J dropped 5 bases, with 15 bases sitting between them. The length of the CDR3 is 14 residues. Germline CDR1 DFQATT, CDR2 SNEGSKA (reference sequence). CDR3 sequence (DNA): TGCAGTGCTAGAGTTGGACACATGCGCGACGAGCAGTACTTC. It specifies CSARVGHMRDEQYF.

In its sample, this clonotype was seen many times. The genes are TRBV7-8 and TRBJ2-1, with 7 bases matching TRBD2. The CDR3 extends over 15 amino acids. CDR1 SGHVS and CDR2 FQNEAQ come from the germline V gene. After removal of 5 bases from V and 11 bases from J, the junction contained 15 bases not matched to a gene. The CDR3 region has the DNA TGTGCCAGCAGCAATGGGGTAGCGGGTGGAGAGCAGCAGTTCTTC. As protein: CASSNGVAGGEQQFF. The entire variable domain, with the rest obtained from reference TRBV7-8 and TRBJ2-1, is as follows: GAGVSQSPRYKVAKRGQDVALRCDPISGHVSLFWYQQALGQGPEFLTYFQNEAQLDKSGLPSDRFFAERPEGSVSTLKIQRTQQEDSAVYLCASSNGVAGGEQQFFGPGTRLTVL.

The table lists this clonotype with many counts. This chain uses TRBV12-3 or TRBV12-4 with TRBJ2-2; D is unresolved. The CDR3 spans 12 residues. The V end was cut by 4 bases, the J end by 4 bases, with 4 bases between. CDR3 protein: CASSSSTGELFF. The CDR3, as DNA: TGTGCCAGCAGTTCCTCCACCGGGGAGCTGTTTTTT.

This clonotype was seen only a few times. V is TRBV5-5 and J is TRBJ1-5; maybe TRBD1 (5 bases). Germline assignment: CDR1 SGHKS and CDR2 YYEKEE (reference sequence). This CDR3 comprises 14 residues. The ends were cut back, 0 bases at V and 7 bases at J, with 11 bases in the middle. Here the CDR3 DNA reads TGTGCCAGCAGCTTGGCAGGGAAATACCAGCCCCAGCATTTT. It is translated as CASSLAGKYQPQHF.

As regards this clonotype: A single base separates this from a much larger clone, so it may be a read error. CDR3 nucleotides: TGCTGTGCTAGAGTGGACACCCCCTATGACTATGGTGGCTACACCTTC. Translation gives CCARVDTPYDYGGYTF. The chain recombines TRBV20-1 with TRBJ1-2, with D possibly being TRBD1 (5 bases). There are 16 residues in the CDR3. Germline V gene sequence: CDR1 DFQATT, CDR2 SNEGSKA (reference sequence).

The rearrangement uses TRBV12-3 or TRBV12-4 and TRBJ2-2; D possibly corresponds to TRBD2 (5 bases). V was shortened by 7 bases and J by 7 bases, with 10 bases between the two germline ends. The CDR3 spans 12 residues. CDR3 protein: CASNLEVGELFF. DNA of the CDR3: TGTGCCAGCAATTTGGAGGTCGGGGAGCTGTTTTTT.

J is TRBJ2-1 and V is TRBV20-1, with 7 positions matching TRBD2. Per the germline V gene, CDR1 is DFQATT and CDR2 is SNEGSKA (reference sequence). The CDR3 is made up of 14 amino acids. V lost 6 bases and J lost 1; bases outside the gene matches: 6. CDR3 sequence: CSAFGGSSYNEQFF. The CDR3 DNA reads as TGCAGTGCATTCGGCGGGAGTTCCTACAATGAGCAGTTCTTC.

This clonotype was recorded a few times. The chain recombines TRBV7-9 with TRBJ2-3; 7 positions match TRBD2. Germline loops: CDR1 SEHNR, CDR2 FQNEAQ (reference sequence). V shed 1 base and J 0 bases; nucleotides not matched to a gene: 7. The CDR3 is 17 residues long. The CDR3 sequence: CASSLVVVRESTDTQYF. CDR3 nucleotide sequence: TGTGCCAGCAGCTTAGTCGTTGTGCGGGAGAGCACAGATACGCAGTATTTT. The complete variable domain, with remaining parts taken from reference TRBV7-9 and TRBJ2-3, reads DTGVSQNPRHKITKRGQNVTFRCDPISEHNRLYWYRQTLGQGPEFLTYFQNEAQLEKSRLLSDRFSAERPKGSFSTLEIQRTEQGDSAMYLCASSLVVVRESTDTQYFGPGTRLTVL.

This clonotype turned up a few times. The chain carries TRBV6-1 and TRBJ2-1; 15 nucleotides match TRBD2. After removal of 6 bases from V and 7 bases from J, the junction contained 10 bases not matched to a gene. Looked up from germline, CDR1 is MNHNS and CDR2 is SASEGT. This CDR3 spans 17 amino acids. CDR3 residues: CASRSGLAGGPGNEQFF. The CDR3 bases are TGTGCCAGCAGATCAGGACTAGCGGGAGGGCCGGGGAATGAGCAGTTCTTC.

This clonotype showed up just a few times. The chain has TRBV10-3 and TRBJ2-6; TRBD1 might be the D (5 bases). The CDR3 has 17 residues. Germline lookup yields CDR1 ENHRY and CDR2 SYGVKD. The germline V and J ends were trimmed by 0 bases and 0 bases, with 9 bases remaining between them. Here the CDR3 reads CAISESKGNSGANVLTF. The CDR3, as DNA: TGTGCCATCAGTGAGTCTAAGGGGAACTCTGGGGCCAACGTCCTGACTTTC.

This clonotype was counted at least ten times. This chain joins TRBV3-1 and TRBJ2-5, with D maybe TRBD2 (5 bases). The CDR3 has 14 amino acids. The germline V and J ends were trimmed by 2 bases and 1 base, with 8 bases remaining between them. CDR1 LGHDT and CDR2 YNNKEL come from the germline V gene (reference sequence). This chain's CDR3 is CASSQFSAQETQYF. The CDR3 coding sequence is TGTGCCAGCAGCCAATTTAGCGCCCAAGAGACCCAGTACTTC.

The V call is TRBV3-1, the J call TRBJ1-1; 7 positions match TRBD1. Germline CDR1 is LGHDT and CDR2 is YNNKEL (reference sequence). This CDR3 has 13 amino acids. V was pared by 4 bases and J by 5 bases, with 4 bases of the junction left unmatched. The CDR3 DNA sequence: TGTGCCAGCAGCCGCTCGACAGGGACTGAAGCTTTCTTT. Protein product: CASSRSTGTEAFF.

This clonotype was counted many times. The CDR3 sequence is CAISESPGLRYF. The CDR3 DNA sequence: TGTGCCATCAGTGAGAGCCCGGGACTTAGGTATTTT. This chain joins TRBV10-3 and TRBJ2-3; tentative D call: TRBD2 (6 bases). CDR3 size: 12 residues. Looked up from germline, CDR1 is ENHRY and CDR2 is SYGVKD. V shed 2 bases and J shed 14 bases, with 14 bases lying between them.

On this clonotype: The junction departs from the called germline gene at one end, perhaps through a read error. The V and J genes are TRBV2 and TRBJ2-1; 10 positions match TRBD2. Per germline, CDR1 SNHLY and CDR2 FYNNEI. The CDR3 extends over 17 amino acids. CDR3 nucleotide sequence: TGTGCCAGCAGTGATCTCGGGGGACTAGCGCTCTACAATGAGCAGCTCTTC. It encodes CASSDLGGLALYNEQLF.

Concerning this clonotype itself: Relative to the germline gene, one junction end is altered; a read error may explain this. The chain couples TRBV7-2 to TRBJ2-2; 7 bases line up with TRBD2. The CDR3 has 13 amino acids. Germline V CDR1 and CDR2: SGHTA, FQGNSA. CDR3 loop: CASSSLTSGGLFF. In nucleotides, the CDR3 is TGTGCCAGCAGCTCTCTAACCTCGGGGGGGCTGTTTTTT.

This clonotype occurred many times. The rearrangement joins TRBV19 to TRBJ2-7; D perhaps matches TRBD2 (6 bases). CDR1 is LNHDA, CDR2 SQIVND, per germline (reference sequence). CDR3 length: 14 residues. V lost 4 bases and J lost 1, with 11 bases in between. The CDR3 coding sequence is TGTGCCAGTAGTAGCGGGACGGAGTCCTACGAGCAGTACTTC. Translated, it gives CASSSGTESYEQYF.

The chain has TRBV4-2 and TRBJ2-3; D unclear. Trimming left V 2 bases short and J 3 bases short, with 6 bases between. Germline CDR1 LGHNA, CDR2 YNFKEQ. The CDR3 is made up of 13 amino acids. Here the CDR3 reads CASSQILTDTQYF. The CDR3 region has the DNA TGTGCCAGCAGCCAAATTTTGACAGATACGCAGTATTTT.